A single sample gave rise to the 27 T cell receptor beta chains below, sequenced in a study of blood T cell repertoires in COVID-19. Sequencing used immunoSEQ multiplex PCR; TCRdb keeps in-frame clones, though not all of them. The sample gives over 150,000 clones, around four fifths of which show up once; 2.5% to 3% is in the top ten. Sequencing input: peripheral blood. The receptors were gathered from a woman between 55 and 75 years old with acute or convalescent COVID-19.

This clone was observed a single time. The V and J genes are TRBV6-6 and TRBJ2-7; D is possibly TRBD1 (5 bases). V was cut by 2 bases and J by 7 bases, with 9 bases left in between. There are 12 residues in the CDR3. Germline V gives CDR1 MNHNY, CDR2 SVGAGI (reference sequence). CDR3 sequence: CASSYGAGEQYF. The CDR3 DNA sequence: TGTGCCAGCAGTTACGGGGCCGGGGAGCAGTACTTC.

This clone has only one observation. The chain recombines TRBV27 with TRBJ2-7; 12 nucleotides match TRBD2. This CDR3 has 16 residues. Trimming at V came to 6 bases and at J to 0 bases, leaving 6 bases not matched to a gene. Per the germline V gene, CDR1 is MNHEY and CDR2 is SMNVEV (reference sequence). CDR3 DNA sequence: TGTGCCAGCAGCAAAGGACTAGCGGGGATCTCCTACGAGCAGTACTTC. Residues: CASSKGLAGISYEQYF.

The J gene is TRBJ2-1, the V gene TRBV5-4; TRBD1 matches at 7 bases. The V segment lost 4 bases and the J segment 4 bases; nucleotides outside the gene matches: 8. CDR1 and CDR2 (germline): SGHNT, YYREEE (reference sequence). The CDR3 is made up of 15 amino acids. CDR3 in DNA: TGTGCCAGCAGCCCACAGGGGAAGGCTTACAATGAGCAGTTCTTC. Protein sequence: CASSPQGKAYNEQFF.

The chain carries TRBV6-5 and TRBJ2-7; D is unresolved. Trimming cost V 6 bases and J 7 bases, with 13 bases left between them. This CDR3 has 12 amino acids. Germline CDR1 reads MNHEY; CDR2 reads SVGAGI. In nucleotides, the CDR3 is TGTGCCAGCAGGGAGAGTTCTCGGGAGCAGTACTTC. Encoded protein: CASRESSREQYF.

The chain joins TRBV5-4 to TRBJ2-5, with 12 bases aligning to TRBD2. The CDR3 is made up of 15 amino acids. V shed 5 bases, J shed 4 bases, and the junction held 6 bases outside the gene matches. Germline values: CDR1 SGHNT, CDR2 YYREEE (reference sequence). The CDR3 DNA follows: TGTGCCAGCAGTCCTAGCGGGGGGGCCCCAGAGACCCAGTACTTC. It specifies CASSPSGGAPETQYF.

The chain is built from TRBV6-2 or TRBV6-3 and TRBJ2-1; 7 bases are a match to TRBD2. The germline CDR1 and CDR2 sequences are MNHEY and SVGEGT. V lost 5 bases and J lost 9; bases outside the gene matches: 10. This CDR3 comprises 14 residues. In DNA form, the CDR3 reads TGTGCCAGCAGTGGGGGGGAAAACAAGGGTGAGCAGTTCTTC. Translation: CASSGGENKGEQFF.

The chain is built from TRBV19 and TRBJ1-1; perhaps TRBD1 as D (5 bases). There are 15 residues in the CDR3. CDR1 LNHDA and CDR2 SQIVND come from the germline V gene (reference sequence). The V gene lost 5 bases and the J gene lost 2 bases, with 15 bases spanning the gap. In DNA, the CDR3 is TGTGCCAGTAGTTCTGGAGGGGCCTCTAACACTGAAGCTTTCTTT. It yields the protein CASSSGGASNTEAFF.

The chain joins TRBV29-1 to TRBJ1-6; 9 bases are a match to TRBD1. CDR3 size: 13 residues. Per germline, CDR1 SQVTM and CDR2 ANQGSEA. V shed 4 bases and J 9 bases; nucleotides not matched to a gene: 4. For the CDR3, the DNA is TGCAGCGTTGGGACAGGGGACAGTTCACCCCTCCACTTT. Its translation: CSVGTGDSSPLHF.

This clone was seen only a few times. The chain links TRBV21-1 to TRBJ2-5; the table gives TRBD2 as D, unverified against the DNA. TRBV21-1 corresponds to a pseudogene. The CDR3 is made up of 15 amino acids. The CDR3 region has the DNA TGTGCCAGCAGCAAACTCCCGTGCGAGTCGGAGACCCAGTACTTC. Translated, it gives CASSKLPCESETQYF.

The chain employs TRBV30 and TRBJ1-6, with D maybe TRBD1 (6 bases). Trimming took 4 bases from V and 10 from J, leaving 17 bases between them. The CDR3 has 14 residues. The V gene's germline CDR1 is GTSNPN and CDR2 SVGIG (reference sequence). CDR3 nucleotide sequence: TGTGCCTGGAACCGGGACAAACGGGGATCACCCCTCCACTTT. It is translated as CAWNRDKRGSPLHF.

In its sample, this clone was seen once. V is TRBV4-2 and J is TRBJ1-2; 7 positions agree with TRBD1. Germline-derived CDR1 and CDR2 are LGHNA and YNFKEQ. The ends lost 4 bases at V and 7 bases at J; junction bases unmatched: 3. This CDR3 is 12 amino acids long. The CDR3 here is CASSLRQGGYTF. In DNA form, the CDR3 reads TGTGCCAGCAGCCTTCGACAGGGTGGCTACACCTTC.

This clone was seen only once. The V gene is TRBV6-4, the J gene TRBJ2-1, with 11 bases fitting TRBD1. This CDR3 contains 20 residues. CDR1 and CDR2 from the germline V gene are MRHNA and SNTAGT. V lost 2 bases to trimming and J lost 4 bases; unmatched junction nucleotides: 16. The CDR3 region is CASSDPSRDRGGTVYNEQFF. The CDR3 DNA sequence: TGTGCCAGCAGTGACCCGTCCCGGGACAGGGGGGGGACCGTATACAATGAGCAGTTCTTC.

The sample holds one count of this clone. The chain has TRBV9 and TRBJ2-3, with 12 nucleotides matching TRBD2. The CDR3 has 15 amino acids. CDR1 is SGDLS and CDR2 is YYNGEE in the germline V gene. J was trimmed by 4 bases and V by 4 bases; bases with no gene match: 4. CDR3 nucleotide sequence: TGTGCCAGCAGCACGGGACTAGCGGGCGCAGATACGCAGTATTTT. Its translation: CASSTGLAGADTQYF.

The J gene is TRBJ1-1, the V gene TRBV9; no clear D. The germline V and J ends were trimmed by 0 bases and 1 base, with 10 bases remaining between them. The CDR3 runs 15 residues. In germline, CDR1 is SGDLS, CDR2 YYNGEE. CDR3 sequence (DNA): TGTGCCAGCAGCGTAGCAGGTGGGCAGAACACTGAAGCTTTCTTT. It codes for CASSVAGGQNTEAFF.

J is TRBJ2-1 and V is TRBV19; TRBD2 matches at 11 bases. CDR3 length: 16 residues. Per the germline V gene, CDR1 is LNHDA and CDR2 is SQIVND (reference sequence). V gave up 4 bases and J gave up 4 bases; unmatched junction bases: 6. As DNA, the CDR3 is TGTGCCAGTAGTACCTTAGCGGGGGGGAAGTACAATGAGCAGTTCTTC. Protein sequence: CASSTLAGGKYNEQFF.

V is TRBV15 and J is TRBJ2-5, with D possibly TRBD2 on 6 matching bases. Trimming took off 0 bases at V and 5 bases at J, with 10 bases between the two ends. Per the germline V gene, CDR1 is LNHNV and CDR2 is YYDKDF (reference sequence). This CDR3 is built from 14 residues. Written as DNA, the CDR3 is TGTGCCACCAGCAGAGACTGGGGGGTGGAGACCCAGTACTTC. Amino acids: CATSRDWGVETQYF.

This chain joins TRBV4-3 and TRBJ2-7, with a tentative D call TRBD2 (6 bases). Germline CDR1 LGHNA, CDR2 YSLEER. This CDR3 is built from 15 residues. Trimming pared 0 bases from V and 2 bases from J, leaving 11 bases between. In nucleotides, the CDR3 is TGCGCCAGCAGCCAAGAGGAGGGCTTGACCTACGAGCAGTACTTC. This encodes CASSQEEGLTYEQYF.

The chain carries TRBV12-3 or TRBV12-4 and TRBJ2-7; TRBD1 might be the D (6 bases). Trimming cost V 6 bases and J 2 bases, with 11 bases left between them. The CDR3 extends over 13 amino acids. In nucleotides, the CDR3 is TGTGCCAGCAGCGGACAGTTTACCTACGAGCAGTACTTC. It codes for CASSGQFTYEQYF.

This chain links TRBV3-1 (or the pseudogene TRBV3-2) with TRBJ2-7; the D gene is possibly TRBD2 (5 bases). V was shortened by 8 bases and J by 6 bases, with 14 bases between the two germline ends. Per the germline V gene, CDR1 is LGHDT and CDR2 is YNNKEL (reference sequence). The CDR3 spans 12 residues. CDR3 sequence: CASLRGSIEQYF. CDR3 coding DNA: TGTGCCAGCTTACGGGGATCCATCGAGCAGTACTTC.

This rearrangement joins TRBV11-2 to TRBJ1-1; 7 bases match TRBD1. Losses at the gene ends were 0 bases for V and 7 bases for J; bases not matched to a gene: 11. The germline CDR1 and CDR2 sequences are SGHAT and FQNNGV. The CDR3 runs to 16 residues. The chain's CDR3 is CASSLDWPPRDSEAFF. The CDR3, as DNA: TGTGCCAGCAGCTTAGATTGGCCCCCTCGGGACAGTGAAGCTTTCTTT.

This clone was found a few times. The chain couples TRBV15 to TRBJ1-1; perhaps TRBD1 as D (5 bases). V was clipped by 4 bases and J by 1 base, with 16 bases between them. The V gene's germline CDR1 is LNHNV and CDR2 YYDKDF (reference sequence). The CDR3 loop spans 16 amino acids. This CDR3 reads CATSKSGALGNTEAFF. The DNA of the CDR3 is TGTGCCACCAGCAAGAGCGGGGCCCTAGGGAACACTGAAGCTTTCTTT.

This chain connects TRBV15 to TRBJ1-2, with 7 bases matching TRBD1. V lost 3 bases to trimming and J lost 1 base; unmatched junction nucleotides: 2. The CDR3 is 14 amino acids. CDR1 is LNHNV and CDR2 is YYDKDF in the germline V gene (reference sequence). The CDR3, as DNA: TGTGCCACCAGCAGGGGGGACAGTAACTATGGCTACACCTTC. Translation gives CATSRGDSNYGYTF.

This rearrangement joins TRBV7-2 to TRBJ1-2; D ambiguous. The germline V gene has CDR1 SGHTA and CDR2 FQGNSA. V lost 1 base and J lost 4, with 10 bases in between. The CDR3 length is 14 residues. DNA for the CDR3: TGTGCCAGCAGCTTAGGGGCAGGTTCCTATGGCTACACCTTC. Translation: CASSLGAGSYGYTF.

V usage is TRBV28 and J usage is TRBJ1-2; D uncertain. Trimming left V 2 bases short and J 2 bases short, with 12 bases between. The CDR3 length is 15 residues. The germline V gene encodes CDR1 MDHEN and CDR2 SYDVKM. The CDR3, as DNA: TGTGCCAGCAGTTTAATGGGGAGAGGGAACTATGGCTACACCTTC. Amino acid sequence: CASSLMGRGNYGYTF.

This clone came up a few times. This chain links TRBV18 with TRBJ1-1, with TRBD1 matching 8 bases. The CDR3 length is 18 residues. V trimming: 0 bases; J trimming: 3 bases; junction bases outside the gene matches: 12. The V gene's germline CDR1 is KGHSH and CDR2 LQKENI. CDR3 residues: CASSPPTSGGRGDTEAFF. The DNA of the CDR3 is TGTGCCAGCTCACCACCCACCTCAGGGGGCAGGGGAGACACTGAAGCTTTCTTT.

V gene TRBV4-3 combines with J gene TRBJ1-2; TRBD1 might be the D (5 bases). Trimming took 0 bases from V and 4 from J, leaving 18 bases between them. CDR1 is LGHNA and CDR2 is YSLEER in the germline V gene. CDR3 length equals 17 residues. CDR3 DNA: TGCGCCAGCAGCCAAGATCTTGGGGCCGCTCGACTCTATGGCTACACCTTC. Protein: CASSQDLGAARLYGYTF.

This rearrangement joins TRBV5-1 to TRBJ2-3, with D maybe TRBD2 (6 bases). This CDR3 is 16 amino acids long. V shed 3 bases and J shed 2 bases, with 16 bases lying between them. The germline V gene encodes CDR1 SGHRS and CDR2 YFSETQ. The CDR3 bases are TGCGCCAGCAGCTCCTTGGGCGGGGTCCCCACAGATACGCAGTATTTT. Its protein is CASSSLGGVPTDTQYF.